The 21 T cell receptor beta chains in this list originate from one sample, sequenced in a study of identical twins. TCRdb ran MiXCR on the 5' RACE reads and lists one entry per CDR3 protein. The data contain around 1.7 million distinct CDR3 sequences, roughly a third of them singletons. Source material: cord blood. The receptors were sampled from a newborn girl in good health.

The gene calls are TRBV9 and TRBJ2-3; D remains ambiguous. Deletions cut 1 base from V and 0 bases from J, with 9 bases between. The CDR3 has 15 residues. Per the germline V gene, CDR1 is SGDLS and CDR2 is YYNGEE. CDR3 bases: TGTGCCAGCAGCGTATCCCCGACTAGCACAGATACGCAGTATTTT. This gives the protein CASSVSPTSTDTQYF.

The gene calls are TRBV12-3 or TRBV12-4 and TRBJ2-7; 8 bases map to TRBD1. This CDR3 comprises 13 residues. V was pared by 6 bases and J by 7 bases, with 8 bases of the junction left unmatched. Here the CDR3 DNA reads TGTGCCAGCAGACAGGGGGTATACAATGAGCAGTACTTC. This encodes CASRQGVYNEQYF.

This chain joins TRBV20-1 and TRBJ1-2, with D tentatively TRBD1 (5 bases). The CDR3 totals 13 residues. Germline V lookup: CDR1 DFQATT, CDR2 SNEGSKA (reference sequence). Trimming took 1 base from V and 3 from J, leaving 9 bases between them. In nucleotides, the CDR3 is TGCAGTGCTAGAGGAGGGGCCCACTATGGCTACACCTTC. This gives the protein CSARGGAHYGYTF.

This clonotype was recorded a few times. The CDR3 protein is CAISESSGLAATDTQYF. The CDR3 coding sequence is TGTGCCATCAGTGAGTCATCGGGACTAGCGGCCACAGATACGCAGTATTTT. The genes are TRBV10-3 and TRBJ2-3, with 11 bases that match TRBD2. The J segment lost 2 bases and the V segment lost 0 bases, leaving 4 bases of the junction unmatched. The CDR3 has 17 residues. The V gene's germline CDR1 is ENHRY and CDR2 SYGVKD.

The rearrangement links TRBV5-5 to TRBJ2-2, with a possible D match to TRBD1 (6 bases). The CDR3 spans 15 residues. V was cut by 2 bases and J by 3 bases, with 11 bases left in between. Germline lookup yields CDR1 SGHKS and CDR2 YYEKEE (reference sequence). This CDR3 is CASSLVTGHTGELFF. The CDR3 bases are TGTGCCAGCAGCTTAGTTACAGGGCACACCGGGGAGCTGTTTTTT.

This clonotype was detected only a few times. The genes are TRBV7-2 and TRBJ2-5; D remains ambiguous. The CDR3 is 15 residues long. Germline assignment: CDR1 SGHTA and CDR2 FQGNSA. The germline V and J ends were trimmed by 1 base and 4 bases, with 13 bases remaining between them. The CDR3: CASSLDVALRETQYF. Here the CDR3 DNA reads TGTGCCAGCAGCTTAGATGTGGCGCTCCGAGAGACCCAGTACTTC.

The genes are TRBV6-1 and TRBJ1-1; D remains unclear. Germline CDR1 reads MNHNS; CDR2 reads SASEGT. The CDR3 is made up of 13 amino acids. Trimming pared 2 bases from V and 5 bases from J, leaving 9 bases between. The CDR3 nucleotides are TGTGCCAGCAGTGAACAGGATAGGACTGAAGCTTTCTTT. Its translation: CASSEQDRTEAFF.

This clonotype was picked up a small number of times. This chain links TRBV10-1 with TRBJ2-3; TRBD2 is a possible D gene (7 bases). V was trimmed by 1 base and J by 3 bases, leaving 14 bases between them. CDR1 is WNHNN, CDR2 SYGVQD, per germline (reference sequence). The CDR3 loop spans 16 amino acids. CDR3 in DNA: TGCGCCAGCAGTGAGTTGGGGCGGGGGCGGACAGATACGCAGTATTTT. Translating it yields CASSELGRGRTDTQYF.

This clonotype was picked up many times. The chain uses TRBV7-2 and TRBJ2-1; TRBD2 aligns across 12 bases. Germline CDR1 and CDR2: SGHTA and FQGNSA. V was clipped by 5 bases and J by 3 bases; unmatched bases: 5. The CDR3 sequence is 16 residues long. CDR3 in DNA: TGTGCCAGCAGCCAATCTAGCGGGAGGGTCTACAATGAGCAGTTCTTC. Protein product: CASSQSSGRVYNEQFF.

This chain uses TRBV15 with TRBJ1-2; D gene uncertain. The V end lost 0 bases, the J end lost 4 bases, and 15 bases lay between the germline ends. This CDR3 is 16 amino acids long. Germline lookup yields CDR1 LNHNV and CDR2 YYDKDF (reference sequence). CDR3 protein: CATSRDYEGFGYGYTF. DNA of the CDR3: TGTGCCACCAGCAGAGATTATGAAGGGTTCGGCTATGGCTACACCTTC.

This chain uses TRBV6-2 or TRBV6-3 with TRBJ2-7; D possibly matches TRBD1 or TRBD2 (5 bases each). Looked up from germline, CDR1 is MNHEY and CDR2 is SVGEGT. CDR3 size: 16 residues. Trimming removed 7 bases from V and 3 bases from J, with 22 bases in between. Here the CDR3 reads CASTEKWGSLIYEQYF. CDR3 DNA sequence: TGTGCCAGCACGGAAAAGTGGGGGAGCCTTATCTACGAGCAGTACTTC.

As for this clonotype: The CDR3 does not end in the conserved phenylalanine or tryptophan, so this is likely a read error. The rearrangement links TRBV7-8 to TRBJ2-1; weak D call: TRBD2 (6 bases). The ends were cut back, 5 bases at V and 6 bases at J, with 14 bases in the middle. CDR1 is SGHVS, CDR2 FQNEAQ, per germline. This CDR3 is 14 amino acids long. The CDR3 sequence: CASSPTGVVNEQFV. DNA of the CDR3: TGTGCCAGCAGCCCAACGGGGGTAGTCAATGAGCAGTTCGTC.

This chain joins TRBV28 and TRBJ2-1; no clear D gene. The DNA matches TRBJ2-7 better at its end, which makes the J call doubtful. CDR1 and CDR2 from the germline V gene are MDHEN and SYDVKM. The CDR3 is made up of 14 amino acids. The DNA of the CDR3 is TGTGCCAGCAGCCCCGGGTGGGCGTCGAATGAGCAGTACTTC. Protein: CASSPGWASNEQYF.

V gene TRBV13 combines with J gene TRBJ2-3; no clear D gene. From germline, CDR1 is PRHDT and CDR2 FYEKMQ (reference sequence). Trimming pared 0 bases from V and 3 bases from J, leaving 13 bases between. This CDR3 has 16 residues. CDR3 sequence reads: CASSLGEVAPTDTQYF. The DNA of the CDR3 is TGTGCCAGCAGCTTAGGCGAGGTGGCTCCGACAGATACGCAGTATTTT.

The chain recombines TRBV24-1 with TRBJ2-3; 12 bases align to TRBD2. The CDR3 is made up of 18 amino acids. V shed 2 bases and J 0 bases; nucleotides not matched to a gene: 5. Germline V gives CDR1 KGHDR, CDR2 SFDVKD. The CDR3 sequence: CATSDSSGTSGSTDTQYF. In DNA form, the CDR3 reads TGTGCCACCAGTGATTCTTCCGGGACTAGCGGGAGCACAGATACGCAGTATTTT.

To note about this clonotype: As the CDR3 is not closed by the conserved phenylalanine or tryptophan, this likely results from a read error. The chain uses TRBV20-1 and TRBJ2-1; 11 bases are a match to TRBD2. The CDR3 covers 14 residues. Trimming cost V 6 bases and J 5 bases; bases outside gene matches: 6. Germline V CDR1 and CDR2: DFQATT, SNEGSKA (reference sequence). The CDR3 region has the DNA TGCAGTGCCCTAGCGGGAGGCCCCCACAATGAGCAGTTCGTC. It encodes CSALAGGPHNEQFV.

This clonotype was counted many times. V usage is TRBV27 and J usage is TRBJ2-7; possible D gene TRBD1, 5 bases. CDR1 MNHEY and CDR2 SMNVEV come from the germline V gene (reference sequence). The CDR3 consists of 11 residues. With 8 bases removed from V and 5 bases from J, the gap between germline ends came to 10 bases. The CDR3 loop is CASGQGHEQYF. The CDR3, as DNA: TGTGCCAGCGGCCAGGGTCACGAGCAGTACTTC.

This clonotype came up once. One end of the junction fails to match germline, which may point to a read error. The chain links TRBV4-1 to TRBJ2-5; possibly TRBD1 for D (5 bases). CDR3 length: 15 residues. The V gene's germline CDR1 is MGHRA and CDR2 YSYEKL. In DNA form, the CDR3 reads TGCGCCAGCAGCCAAGTACAGGTCCTCCAAGAGACCGAGTACTTC. It yields the protein CASSQVQVLQETEYF.

The V call is TRBV20-1, the J call TRBJ2-1, with 10 bases fitting TRBD2. Trimming at V came to 6 bases and at J to 4 bases, leaving 6 bases not matched to a gene. There are 14 residues in the CDR3. Per the germline V gene, CDR1 is DFQATT and CDR2 is SNEGSKA (reference sequence). The CDR3 DNA reads as TGCAGTGCGGCTGGACTAGCGGCTTACAATGAGCAGTTCTTC. Its protein product is CSAAGLAAYNEQFF.

The CDR3 DNA reads as TGTGCCAGCAGCCAAGATACCCCAGGTCACTACAATGAGCAGTTCTTC. Amino acid sequence: CASSQDTPGHYNEQFF. This chain uses TRBV4-2 with TRBJ2-1, with D uncertain. CDR3 size: 16 residues. The V end lost 0 bases, the J end lost 3 bases, and 12 bases lay between the germline ends. Germline V gene data show CDR1 as LGHNA and CDR2 as YNFKEQ.

The V and J genes are TRBV7-6 and TRBJ2-5, with unresolved D. This CDR3 contains 14 residues. Between the trimmed V and J ends, which lost 0 bases and 5 bases, there was a span of 10 bases. The germline V gene encodes CDR1 SGHVS and CDR2 FNYEAQ. CDR3 residues: CASSLAARRETQYF. The CDR3 DNA is TGTGCCAGCAGCTTAGCGGCCCGGCGGGAGACCCAGTACTTC. The full variable domain, with the rest looked up from reference TRBV7-6 and TRBJ2-5, is GAGVSQSPRYKVTKRGQDVALRCDPISGHVSLYWYRQALGQGPEFLTYFNYEAQQDKSGLPNDRFSAERPEGSISTLTIQRTEQRDSAMYRCASSLAARRETQYFGPGTRLLVL.